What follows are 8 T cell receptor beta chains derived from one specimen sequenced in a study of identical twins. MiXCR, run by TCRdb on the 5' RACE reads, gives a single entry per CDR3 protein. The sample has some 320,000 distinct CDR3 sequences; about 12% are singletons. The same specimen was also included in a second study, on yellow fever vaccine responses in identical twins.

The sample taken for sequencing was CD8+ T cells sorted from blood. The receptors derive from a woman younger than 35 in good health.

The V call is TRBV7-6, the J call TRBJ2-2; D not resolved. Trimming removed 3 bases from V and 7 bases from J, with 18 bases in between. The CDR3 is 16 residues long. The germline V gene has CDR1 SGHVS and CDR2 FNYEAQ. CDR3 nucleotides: TGTGCCAGCAGCTTGGGGTCGGACCTCGCGGTCGGGGAGCTGTTTTTT. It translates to CASSLGSDLAVGELFF.

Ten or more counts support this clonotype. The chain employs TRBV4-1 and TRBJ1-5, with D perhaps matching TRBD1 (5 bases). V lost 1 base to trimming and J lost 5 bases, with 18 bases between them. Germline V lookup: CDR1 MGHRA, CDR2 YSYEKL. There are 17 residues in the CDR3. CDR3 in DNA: TGCGCCAGCAGCCAAGTATTGGGGGTTGTAGGCGATCAGCCCCAGCATTTT. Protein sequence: CASSQVLGVVGDQPQHF.

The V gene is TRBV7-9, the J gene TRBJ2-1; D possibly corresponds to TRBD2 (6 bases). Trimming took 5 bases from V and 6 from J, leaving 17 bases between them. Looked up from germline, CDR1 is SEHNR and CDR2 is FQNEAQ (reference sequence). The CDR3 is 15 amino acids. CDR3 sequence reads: CASSMRDPQTNEQFF. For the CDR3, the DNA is TGTGCCAGCAGCATGCGGGACCCACAGACCAATGAGCAGTTCTTC.

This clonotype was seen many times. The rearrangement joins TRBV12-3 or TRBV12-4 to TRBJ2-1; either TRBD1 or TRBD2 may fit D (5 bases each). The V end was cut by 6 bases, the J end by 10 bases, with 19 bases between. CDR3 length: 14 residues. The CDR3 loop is CASRGTRGSTEQFF. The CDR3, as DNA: TGTGCCAGCAGGGGGACCCGCGGGTCCACGGAGCAGTTCTTC.

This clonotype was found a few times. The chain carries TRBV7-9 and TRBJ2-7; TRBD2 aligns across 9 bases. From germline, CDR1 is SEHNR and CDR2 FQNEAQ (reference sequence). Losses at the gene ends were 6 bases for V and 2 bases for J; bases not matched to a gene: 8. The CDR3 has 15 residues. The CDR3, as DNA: TGTGCCAGCAGTCGTAGCGGGGGAGATACCTACGAGCAGTACGTC. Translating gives CASSRSGGDTYEQYV.

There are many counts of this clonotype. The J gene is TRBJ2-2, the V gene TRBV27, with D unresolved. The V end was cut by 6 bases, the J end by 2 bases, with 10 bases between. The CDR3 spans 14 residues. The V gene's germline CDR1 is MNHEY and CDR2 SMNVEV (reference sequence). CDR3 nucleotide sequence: TGTGCCAGCAGCTTAAGTAGAAACACCGGGGAGCTGTTTTTT. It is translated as CASSLSRNTGELFF.

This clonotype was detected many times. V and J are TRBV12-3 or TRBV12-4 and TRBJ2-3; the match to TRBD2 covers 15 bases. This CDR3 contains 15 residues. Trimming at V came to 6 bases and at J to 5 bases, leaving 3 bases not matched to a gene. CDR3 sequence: CASSGTSGRLDTQYF. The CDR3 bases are TGTGCCAGCAGCGGGACTAGCGGGAGGTTAGATACGCAGTATTTT.

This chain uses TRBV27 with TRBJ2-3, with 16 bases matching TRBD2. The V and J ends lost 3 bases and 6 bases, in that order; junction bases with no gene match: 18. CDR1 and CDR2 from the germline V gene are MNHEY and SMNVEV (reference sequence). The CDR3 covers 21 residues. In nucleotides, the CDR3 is TGTGCCAGCAGTTTCTATTACGTCGCCGGGACTAGCGGGGGGGCGGTGGATACGCAGTATTTT. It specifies CASSFYYVAGTSGGAVDTQYF.